The 17 T cell receptor beta chains given below trace back to one sample, sequenced in a study of monozygotic twins with inflammatory bowel disease. Reprocessing the 5' RACE reads, TCRdb reports a single entry for every CDR3 protein and omits DNA. Recorded for this sample: approximately 400,000 distinct CDR3 sequences. Material: blood. The receptors here all came from a human donor with ulcerative colitis or Crohn's disease, or a healthy co-twin of an affected twin (not recorded which).

The rearrangement links TRBV28 to TRBJ2-6; TCRdb proposes TRBD1, but this gene call is untestable without DNA. Looked up from germline, CDR1 is MDHEN and CDR2 is SYDVKM. The CDR3 extends over 18 amino acids. CDR3 loop: CASSLKDSFSSGANVLTF.

The V and J genes are TRBV6-5 and TRBJ2-7; the TCRdb D gene call, TRBD1, has no DNA to confirm it. Germline-derived CDR1 and CDR2 are MNHEY and SVGAGI. This CDR3 contains 16 residues. CDR3: CASSSPPGTNQYEQYF.

The genes are TRBV11-2 and TRBJ2-5; the TCRdb call, TRBD1, lacks DNA for checking. The CDR3 sequence is 15 residues long. In germline, CDR1 is SGHAT, CDR2 FQNNGV. The CDR3 is CASSWTGGYQETQYF. Variable domain in full (rest from reference TRBV11-2 and TRBJ2-5): EAGVAQSPRYKIIEKRQSVAFWCNPISGHATLYWYQQILGQGPKLLIQFQNNGVVDDSQLPKDRFSAERLKGVDSTLKIQPAKLEDSAVYLCASSWTGGYQETQYFGPGTRLLVL.

The chain uses TRBV7-8 and TRBJ1-3; TCRdb lists TRBD1, though no DNA is available to test this call. Germline V CDR1 and CDR2: SGHVS, FQNEAQ. The CDR3 is 19 amino acids. CDR3 sequence reads: CASSLRRGLSEGSGNTIYF.

The V call is TRBV11-3, the J call TRBJ2-3; the D gene TCRdb calls, TRBD1, cannot be checked with no DNA. CDR1 is SGHNT and CDR2 is YENEEA in the germline V gene. The CDR3 sequence is 14 residues long. The chain's CDR3 is CASSSRQDTDTQYF.

The chain links TRBV5-1 to TRBJ2-1; TCRdb reports TRBD1, a call that lacks DNA to check it against. Looked up from germline, CDR1 is SGHRS and CDR2 is YFSETQ. The CDR3 sequence is 15 residues long. The CDR3 sequence: CASSLEAGPYNEQFF.

V is TRBV5-1 and J is TRBJ2-2; TCRdb's assignment of TRBD2 cannot be checked, as there is no DNA. This CDR3 spans 19 amino acids. Germline values: CDR1 SGHRS, CDR2 YFSETQ. CDR3 sequence reads: CASSVRPGLAGDLTGELFF.

The rearrangement links TRBV7-2 to TRBJ1-6; the D call of TRBD1 rests on TCRdb alone, since no DNA is present to check it. This CDR3 has 17 amino acids. Germline CDR1 and CDR2: SGHTA and FQGNSA. The CDR3 is CASSLWTGGSYNSPLHF.

The chain uses TRBV30 and TRBJ2-7; TCRdb indicates TRBD1, and absent DNA this call remains unverified. Per germline, CDR1 GTSNPN and CDR2 SVGIG (reference sequence). CDR3 length: 13 residues. This chain's CDR3 is CAWGTGTGYEQYF.

The chain has TRBV20-1 and TRBJ2-5; TCRdb names TRBD2, which stays unverified in the absence of DNA. CDR1 DFQATT and CDR2 SNEGSKA come from the germline V gene (reference sequence). This CDR3 has 18 amino acids. CDR3 region: CSARASGSGGTVAETQYF.

The chain combines TRBV2 with TRBJ2-1; TCRdb reports TRBD1, a call that lacks DNA to check it against. The CDR3 has 16 residues. Germline CDR1 SNHLY, CDR2 FYNNEI. The chain's CDR3 is CASSEGRDRRYNEQFF.

The chain has TRBV11-3 and TRBJ2-3. The CDR3 runs 14 residues. CDR1 is SGHNT, CDR2 YENEEA, per germline. The CDR3 sequence is CASSLGHGRRAQYF.

This chain uses TRBV29-1 with TRBJ2-1; checking the TCRdb D call of TRBD1 is not possible without DNA. CDR3 length: 14 residues. Germline V CDR1 and CDR2: SQVTM, ANQGSEA. CDR3 protein: CSGDGTGSVDEQFF.

The chain employs TRBV6-2 or TRBV6-3 and TRBJ2-5; TCRdb's D call, TRBD2, is unchecked because there is no DNA. Germline V gene sequence: CDR1 MNHEY, CDR2 SVGEGT. CDR3 length: 16 amino acids. This CDR3 reads CASSPGLAGPVKTQYF.

This chain links TRBV12-3 or TRBV12-4 with TRBJ2-6; TCRdb's D gene call, TRBD1, goes unchecked for lack of DNA. The CDR3 covers 16 residues. The CDR3 protein is CASSFPSGSGANVLTF.

The V call is TRBV7-9, the J call TRBJ2-7; there is no DNA to check the TCRdb D call of TRBD1. CDR3 length equals 15 residues. The germline gives CDR1 SEHNR, CDR2 FQNEAQ (reference sequence). CDR3 region: CASSLVTGKTHEQYF.

The chain employs TRBV29-1 and TRBJ2-7; TCRdb names TRBD1, which stays unverified in the absence of DNA. Per germline, CDR1 SQVTM and CDR2 ANQGSEA. The CDR3 sequence is 12 residues long. The CDR3 region is CSVPGQSVEQYF.